The 31 T cell receptor beta chains given below trace back to one sample, sequenced in a study of post-analysis software for immune sequencing data. Study-level points and caveats: Among roughly 5 TRBV segments more frequent in patients than controls were TRBV5-6, TRBV5-1 and TRBV20-1.

These receptors have no known antigen. TCR beta libraries were prepared from cDNA with unique molecular identifiers. One entry per CDR3 protein, called by TCRdb with MiXCR from the PCR reads. The sample lists around 700,000 distinct CDR3 sequences; more than 50% were seen once. Sequencing was carried out using blood. Receptors originate from a girl aged 2 to 9 with multiple sclerosis.

This clonotype came up a few times. A read error may account for a junction end that differs from germline. This chain uses TRBV5-5 with TRBJ2-1; 10 bases align to TRBD2. Looked up from germline, CDR1 is SGHKS and CDR2 is YYEKEE (reference sequence). The CDR3 has 16 residues. CDR3 in DNA: TGTGCCAGCAGCTTGGGGAGGTCTAGCGGGGGTAATGGGCAGTTCTTC. Its translation: CASSLGRSSGGNGQFF.

The CDR3 coding sequence is TGTGCCAGCAGTTTACGCCGACCGGGACAGGGGGCCGAAGATACGCAGTATTTT. Its protein product is CASSLRRPGQGAEDTQYF. This chain connects TRBV12-3 or TRBV12-4 to TRBJ2-3, with 12 positions matching TRBD1. The junction had 11 bases not matched to a gene; V was cut back by 2 bases and J by 5 bases. The length of the CDR3 is 18 residues.

The chain employs TRBV29-1 and TRBJ1-1; maybe TRBD1 (5 bases). V lost 3 bases to trimming and J lost 4 bases, with 9 bases between them. The germline gives CDR1 SQVTM, CDR2 ANQGSEA. This CDR3 spans 12 amino acids. CDR3 in amino acids: CSVERGGTEAFF. DNA of the CDR3: TGCAGCGTTGAGAGGGGCGGCACTGAAGCTTTCTTT.

In its sample, this clonotype was seen a few times. V is TRBV29-1 and J is TRBJ2-5; TRBD1 aligns across 10 bases. The CDR3 contains 13 residues. J gave up 4 bases and V 7 bases, and 6 bases lay outside the gene matches. CDR1 SQVTM and CDR2 ANQGSEA come from the germline V gene. DNA for the CDR3: TGCAGCGCTGGGACAGGGGTTAGAGAGACCCAGTACTTC. Residues: CSAGTGVRETQYF.

The J gene is TRBJ2-1, the V gene TRBV19; D call uncertain. V lost 6 bases and J lost 0, with 12 bases in between. CDR1 is LNHDA and CDR2 is SQIVND in the germline V gene (reference sequence). The CDR3 loop spans 15 amino acids. The CDR3 DNA sequence: TGTGCCAGTAGCCCCGGACGGATCTCCTACAATGAGCAGTTCTTC. This codes for CASSPGRISYNEQFF.

CDR3 in amino acids: CASSEGTDSNQPQHF. CDR3 DNA: TGTGCCAGCAGTGAAGGGACGGATAGCAATCAGCCCCAGCATTTT. The rearrangement joins TRBV6-1 to TRBJ1-5, with D unclear. V lost 1 base, J lost 0 bases, and 7 bases lay in between. This CDR3 region has 15 residues. Germline V gene data show CDR1 as MNHNS and CDR2 as SASEGT.

Note on this clonotype: The conserved final phenylalanine or tryptophan is absent from the CDR3, which likely points to a read error. The chain carries TRBV29-1 and TRBJ1-1; D is unclear. With 2 bases removed from V and 1 base from J, the gap between germline ends came to 14 bases. Germline CDR1 reads SQVTM; CDR2 reads ANQGSEA. The CDR3 is 15 amino acids. DNA of the CDR3: TGCAGCGTTGAATACCGGGTGCCTACGAACACTGAAGCTTTCCTT. Translation: CSVEYRVPTNTEAFL.

This chain connects TRBV7-8 to TRBJ1-5; 8 positions match TRBD1. CDR3 length: 17 residues. V lost 1 base and J lost 2; bases outside the gene matches: 7. Germline assignment: CDR1 SGHVS and CDR2 FQNEAQ. The CDR3 protein is CASSLDAGGLGNQPQHF. The CDR3 nucleotides read TGTGCCAGCAGCTTAGATGCAGGGGGCTTAGGCAATCAGCCCCAGCATTTT.

The J gene is TRBJ2-3, the V gene TRBV5-1; possible D gene TRBD2, 5 bases. The CDR3 has 14 residues. The V end lost 3 bases, the J end lost 4 bases, and 12 bases lay between the germline ends. The germline V gene has CDR1 SGHRS and CDR2 YFSETQ. CDR3 nucleotide sequence: TGCGCCAGCAGCTCAAACCCGGACTCAGATACGCAGTATTTT. Residues: CASSSNPDSDTQYF.

The chain has TRBV13 and TRBJ2-1; TRBD2 matches 9 bases. CDR1 is PRHDT and CDR2 is FYEKMQ in the germline V gene (reference sequence). V gave up 1 base and J gave up 6 bases; unmatched junction bases: 4. This CDR3 comprises 15 residues. The CDR3 spells CASSLAAGGVNEQFF. The CDR3 DNA is TGTGCCAGCAGCTTAGCAGCGGGAGGTGTCAATGAGCAGTTCTTC.

The chain employs TRBV20-1 and TRBJ2-5; TRBD2 agrees at 11 bases. This CDR3 has 16 amino acids. Germline V gene lookup returns CDR1 DFQATT and CDR2 SNEGSKA (reference sequence). Trimming took 3 bases from V and 3 from J; bases not matched to a gene: 9. CDR3 in DNA: TGCAGTGCTAGGGAGATTAGCGGGAGGGAAGAAGAGACCCAGTACTTC. Translation gives CSAREISGREEETQYF.

The chain uses TRBV21-1 and TRBJ2-7; TRBD1 reflects the table's D call only, with no check against the DNA. TRBV21-1 is assigned pseudogene status. CDR3 length: 13 amino acids. Here the CDR3 reads CASSTRGKNEQYF. CDR3 bases: TGTGCCAGCAGCACCAGGGGGAAGAACGAGCAGTACTTC.

This clonotype was seen a handful of times. The chain links TRBV29-1 to TRBJ2-5, with D possibly being TRBD1 or TRBD2 (5 bases each). The CDR3 loop spans 11 amino acids. V lost 4 bases and J 7 bases, leaving 10 bases between the germline ends. The germline V gene has CDR1 SQVTM and CDR2 ANQGSEA. Written as DNA, the CDR3 is TGCAGCGTTGGAGGGGTGGGGACCCAGTACTTC. It yields the protein CSVGGVGTQYF.

In this sample, this clonotype turned up a few times. The rearrangement joins TRBV27 to TRBJ2-7, with D possibly being TRBD2 (6 bases). Germline V gene lookup returns CDR1 MNHEY and CDR2 SMNVEV (reference sequence). This CDR3 is built from 15 residues. Trimming took off 3 bases at V and 2 bases at J, with 14 bases between the two ends. The DNA for the CDR3 is TGTGCCAGCAGTTTCAGGAGGGTGAACACCTACGAGCAGTACTTC. This translates into CASSFRRVNTYEQYF.

On this clonotype: Germline and junction disagree at one end, which may indicate a read error. This chain's CDR3 is CASSKSLAGENEQFF. The DNA of the CDR3 is TGCGCCAGCTCAAAAAGTCTAGCGGGAGAGAATGAGCAGTTCTTC. The chain carries TRBV18 and TRBJ2-1, with 10 bases aligning to TRBD2. The CDR3 contains 15 residues. The germline CDR1 and CDR2 sequences are KGHSH and LQKENI.

The CDR3 DNA sequence: TGTGCCTGGAGGACAGGGGGCCAGAGCTCCTATAATTCACCCCTCCACTTT. Translated, it gives CAWRTGGQSSYNSPLHF. This chain joins TRBV30 and TRBJ1-6; TRBD1 matches 10 bases. From germline, CDR1 is GTSNPN and CDR2 SVGIG (reference sequence). V lost 3 bases and J lost 0; bases outside the gene matches: 5. The CDR3 is made up of 17 amino acids.

Only one count was recorded for this clonotype. This chain links TRBV11-2 with TRBJ2-5, with D unresolved. The J call may be faulty, since TRBJ2-7 better matches the DNA end. CDR3 length: 12 amino acids. Germline loops: CDR1 SGHAT, CDR2 FQNNGV. CDR3 loop: CASSGPGDEQYF. CDR3 in DNA: TGTGCCAGCAGCGGCCCCGGCGACGAGCAGTACTTC.

Written as DNA, the CDR3 is TGTGCCAGCAGCTTAGTAATGGGGACAGGGTTGGCTTTCTTT. Translating gives CASSLVMGTGLAFF. The J gene is TRBJ1-1, the V gene TRBV7-8, with 9 bases aligning to TRBD1. V was clipped by 1 base and J by 11 bases; unmatched bases: 8. The length of the CDR3 is 14 residues. The germline V gene has CDR1 SGHVS and CDR2 FQNEAQ. Full variable domain (remainder filled in from reference TRBV7-8 and TRBJ1-1): GAGVSQSPRYKVAKRGQDVALRCDPISGHVSLFWYQQALGQGPEFLTYFQNEAQLDKSGLPSDRFFAERPEGSVSTLKIQRTQQEDSAVYLCASSLVMGTGLAFFGQGTRLTVV.

The CDR3 region has the DNA TGTGCCAGCAGTTACGCGGGACTAGCGGGAGACCTCAATGAGCAGTTCTTC. Encoded protein: CASSYAGLAGDLNEQFF. The rearrangement joins TRBV6-5 to TRBJ2-1, with 14 bases lining up with TRBD2. Germline V gene sequence: CDR1 MNHEY, CDR2 SVGAGI. V lost 2 bases to trimming and J lost 6 bases; unmatched junction nucleotides: 6. The CDR3 runs 17 residues.

The chain links TRBV3-1 to TRBJ2-7; TRBD2 agrees at 14 bases. With the DNA end fitting TRBJ2-5 better, the J assignment may be wrong. The CDR3 sequence is 17 residues long. CDR1 is LGHDT, CDR2 YNNKEL, per germline (reference sequence). CDR3 DNA: TGTGCCAGCCAGCACCGACTAGCGGGAGGGCCGGTGGAGACCCAGTACTTC. Protein sequence: CASQHRLAGGPVETQYF.

J is TRBJ2-1 and V is TRBV6-6; no firm D call. This CDR3 spans 12 amino acids. The V end was cut by 8 bases, the J end by 9 bases, with 14 bases between. CDR1 is MNHNY and CDR2 is SVGAGI in the germline V gene (reference sequence). Here the CDR3 DNA reads TGTGCCAGCGTTGGGTTATCCGGTGAGCAGTTCTTC. It yields the protein CASVGLSGEQFF.

This clonotype was observed once. This chain connects TRBV9 to TRBJ2-1, with 12 bases matching TRBD2. The CDR3 consists of 16 residues. The germline V gene encodes CDR1 SGDLS and CDR2 YYNGEE. Germline trimming cut 2 bases from V and 10 bases from J; bases unmatched to any gene: 10. The chain's CDR3 is CASSVPSSGGVGEQFF. The CDR3 nucleotides are TGTGCCAGCAGCGTTCCCTCTAGCGGGGGGGTAGGGGAGCAGTTCTTC.

The chain uses TRBV7-2 and TRBJ2-1, with 7 nucleotides matching TRBD2. Trimming cost V 4 bases and J 2 bases; bases outside gene matches: 5. Germline CDR1 reads SGHTA; CDR2 reads FQGNSA. The length of the CDR3 is 15 residues. The CDR3 sequence is CASSSTGGAYNEQFF. CDR3 in DNA: TGTGCCAGCAGCTCCACGGGGGGTGCCTACAATGAGCAGTTCTTC. Full variable domain (remainder filled in from reference TRBV7-2 and TRBJ2-1): GAGVSQSPSNKVTEKGKDVELRCDPISGHTALYWYRQSLGQGLEFLIYFQGNSAPDKSGLPSDRFSAERTGGSVSTLTIQRTQQEDSAVYLCASSSTGGAYNEQFFGPGTRLTVL.

The chain couples TRBV5-6 to TRBJ2-5; 14 positions match TRBD2. Germline values: CDR1 SGHDT, CDR2 YYEEEE. The CDR3 has 16 amino acids. Trimming cost V 1 base and J 7 bases; bases outside gene matches: 6. The CDR3 protein is CASSLMTSGGAVTQYF. The DNA of the CDR3 is TGTGCCAGCAGCTTGATGACTAGCGGGGGGGCAGTGACCCAGTACTTC.

This clonotype was detected once. The chain employs TRBV12-3 or TRBV12-4 and TRBJ2-3; D possibly matches TRBD1 or TRBD2 (6 bases each). The CDR3 sequence is 13 residues long. V was pared by 6 bases and J by 4 bases, with 11 bases between. The chain's CDR3 is CASSSGAPDTQYF. CDR3 in DNA: TGTGCCAGCAGCTCGGGGGCACCAGATACGCAGTATTTT.

The rearrangement uses TRBV6-5 and TRBJ2-3; possibly TRBD1 for D (6 bases). Germline V gives CDR1 MNHEY, CDR2 SVGAGI. V was cut by 4 bases and J by 4 bases, with 12 bases left in between. CDR3 length equals 14 residues. The CDR3 reads CASSFSQGPDTQYF. CDR3 nucleotides: TGTGCCAGCAGTTTCTCACAGGGACCAGATACGCAGTATTTT.

The V and J genes are TRBV4-1 and TRBJ2-5; 10 bases match TRBD1. This CDR3 has 15 residues. V lost 7 bases to trimming and J lost 4 bases; unmatched junction nucleotides: 9. Germline V CDR1 and CDR2: MGHRA, YSYEKL. In nucleotides, the CDR3 is TGCGCCAGCACGCCAGGTGACAGGGGGCGAGAGACCCAGTACTTC. This translates into CASTPGDRGRETQYF.

This clonotype was detected ten times or more. The V and J genes are TRBV3-1 and TRBJ2-7; D is undetermined. The germline V gene has CDR1 LGHDT and CDR2 YNNKEL (reference sequence). V lost 4 bases and J lost 1, with 2 bases in between. The CDR3 covers 11 residues. In nucleotides, the CDR3 is TGTGCCAGCAGCCGTTCCTACGAGCAGTACTTC. This encodes CASSRSYEQYF.

The rearrangement links TRBV5-6 to TRBJ2-1; D ambiguous. This CDR3 has 13 amino acids. Per germline, CDR1 SGHDT and CDR2 YYEEEE. V gave up 1 base and J gave up 5 bases, with 7 bases separating them. Here the CDR3 DNA reads TGTGCCAGCAGCTTGTTGACCCACAATGAGCAGTTCTTC. This encodes CASSLLTHNEQFF.

A remark on this clonotype: One junction end does not reproduce the germline sequence, and a read error may be involved. This chain's CDR3 is CAGSFLTQVEADTQYF. The CDR3 region has the DNA TGTGCCGGCAGCTTCTTAACCCAAGTGGAGGCAGATACGCAGTATTTT. J is TRBJ2-3 and V is TRBV7-9; tentative D call: TRBD2 (5 bases). Germline assignment: CDR1 SEHNR and CDR2 FQNEAQ (reference sequence). CDR3 length equals 16 residues.

The chain carries TRBV12-3 or TRBV12-4 and TRBJ1-2; D gene ambiguous. The CDR3 totals 11 residues. The V gene lost 5 bases and the J gene lost 7 bases, with 8 bases spanning the gap. CDR3 protein: CASSRDTGYTF. The CDR3, as DNA: TGTGCCAGCAGTAGGGATACTGGCTACACCTTC.